This T cell receptor (beta chain) was recovered during a study of cytomegalovirus exposure and HLA in healthy donors. Study-wide results and limits: The study had only CMV serostatus as immune exposure information.

CDR1 and CDR2 (germline): MNHNS, SASEGT. This CDR3 has 14 residues. V was pared by 4 bases and J by 2 bases, with 12 bases between. This clone turned up a few times. Its antigen is undetermined. The identical CDR3 is also encoded by other nucleotide sequences in the sample. PCR was performed using 60 Vbeta and 13 Jbeta primers. In the original analysis: In a later analysis, about 11 million of tens of millions of unique beta chains occurred in at least two donors. Clones were sequenced by immunoSEQ multiplex PCR, and TCRdb holds only the in-frame ones, with some missing. The V and J calls and clone size are taken from that table; D and trimming were inferred from the DNA. The sample yields 150,000 to 200,000 clones, 80% to 85% seen once.

This sequence joins TRBV6-1 and TRBJ2-7; perhaps TRBD1 as D (6 bases). Sequencing was carried out using PBMCs. The source is a male donor in good health and CMV-seropositive. Written as DNA, the CDR3 is TGTGCCAGCAGTGTCGAAAGACAGGCCTACGAGCAGTACTTC. Its protein product is CASSVERQAYEQYF.